The text below deals with one T cell receptor beta chain. Looked up from germline, CDR1 is MNHEY and CDR2 is SMNVEV (reference sequence). Trimming took off 5 bases at V and 1 base at J, with 11 bases between the two ends. The CDR3 loop spans 14 amino acids. This specimen comes from a study of T cell changes during pregnancy in multiple sclerosis. Produced via immunoSEQ multiplex PCR; TCRdb's table is partial and in-frame only. Of 20,000 to 25,000 clones listed, about 82% are singletons. The receptor was derived from a female donor in good health, enrolled as a control in a pregnancy study. Material: CD8+ T cells from peripheral blood mononuclear cells, obtained in the first trimester of pregnancy. V is TRBV27 and J is TRBJ1-1, with D unresolved. DNA for the CDR3: TGTGCCAGCAGTCCGTTCGGTCCGAACACTGAAGCTTTCTTT. This encodes CASSPFGPNTEAFF.